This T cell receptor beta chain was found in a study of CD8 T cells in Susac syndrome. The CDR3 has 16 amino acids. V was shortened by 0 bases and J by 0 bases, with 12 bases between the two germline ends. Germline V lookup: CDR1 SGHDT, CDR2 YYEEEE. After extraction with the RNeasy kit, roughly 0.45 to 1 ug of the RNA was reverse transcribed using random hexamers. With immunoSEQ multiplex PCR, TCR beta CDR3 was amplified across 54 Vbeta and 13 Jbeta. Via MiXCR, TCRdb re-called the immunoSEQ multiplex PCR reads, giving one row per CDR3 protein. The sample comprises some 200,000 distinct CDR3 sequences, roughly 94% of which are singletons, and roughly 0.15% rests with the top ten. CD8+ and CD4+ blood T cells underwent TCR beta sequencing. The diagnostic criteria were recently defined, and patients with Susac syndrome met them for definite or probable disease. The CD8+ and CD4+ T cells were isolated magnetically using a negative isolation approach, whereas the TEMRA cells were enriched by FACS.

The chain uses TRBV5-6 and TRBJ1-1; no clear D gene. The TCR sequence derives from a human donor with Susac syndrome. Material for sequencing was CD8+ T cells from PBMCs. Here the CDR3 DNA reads TGTGCCAGCAGCTTGGCCCCAGCGAGAATGAACACTGAAGCTTTCTTT. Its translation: CASSLAPARMNTEAFF.